The 5 T cell receptor beta chains below all came from one sample that was sequenced in a study of cytomegalovirus exposure and HLA in healthy donors. The assay was immunoSEQ multiplex PCR, and TCRdb's table has in-frame clones only and misses some. The sample carries about 140,000 clones, roughly nine tenths recorded once. The sample comprised PBMCs. All receptors come from a man younger than 30 in good health and CMV-seronegative.

The chain has TRBV5-1 and TRBJ2-1, with 8 bases aligning to TRBD1. This CDR3 has 14 residues. Germline CDR1 and CDR2: SGHRS and YFSETQ. J lost 8 bases, V lost 4 bases, and 8 bases had no gene match. The CDR3 DNA reads as TGCGCCAGCAGCCAGGGGCAGGGGGCCGATGAGCAGTTCTTC. Its translation: CASSQGQGADEQFF. The full variable domain, rest sourced from reference TRBV5-1 and TRBJ2-1, is KAGVTQTPRYLIKTRGQQVTLSCSPISGHRSVSWYQQTPGQGLQFLFEYFSETQRNKGNFPGRFSGRQFSNSRSEMNVSTLELGDSALYLCASSQGQGADEQFFGPGTRLTVL.

V usage is TRBV27 and J usage is TRBJ2-1, with a weak D call TRBD2 (5 bases). CDR1 and CDR2 (germline): MNHEY, SMNVEV (reference sequence). V shed 3 bases and J shed 11 bases, with 11 bases lying between them. The CDR3 is 12 amino acids. CDR3 region: CASSFPSGQQFF. The CDR3 nucleotides read TGTGCCAGCAGTTTCCCCAGCGGCCAGCAGTTCTTC.

CDR3 residues: CASSLDGLVTDTQYF. CDR3 nucleotides: TGTGCCAGCAGCTTGGATGGACTAGTCACAGATACGCAGTATTTT. The V gene is TRBV5-6, the J gene TRBJ2-3; TRBD2 aligns across 7 bases. V shed 0 bases, J shed 2 bases, and the junction held 3 bases outside the gene matches. Germline loops: CDR1 SGHDT, CDR2 YYEEEE. CDR3 length: 15 amino acids.

The V and J genes are TRBV2 and TRBJ1-4; the match to TRBD1 covers 7 bases. The CDR3 has 14 residues. V trimming: 4 bases; J trimming: 6 bases; junction bases outside the gene matches: 5. The germline V gene encodes CDR1 SNHLY and CDR2 FYNNEI. CDR3: CASSATGVHEKLFF. CDR3 bases: TGTGCCAGCAGTGCCACAGGGGTGCATGAAAAACTGTTTTTT.

The rearrangement uses TRBV5-1 and TRBJ2-1; D might be TRBD2 (5 bases). CDR3 size: 16 residues. The ends were cut back, 0 bases at V and 12 bases at J, with 22 bases in the middle. Per the germline V gene, CDR1 is SGHRS and CDR2 is YFSETQ. The CDR3 protein is CASSLDGVMGTLGQFF. The CDR3 region has the DNA TGCGCCAGCAGCTTGGATGGGGTGATGGGTACACTAGGGCAGTTCTTC.